These 12 T cell receptor beta chains were sequenced from one sample in a study of T cells in Graves' hyperthyroidism and ophthalmopathy. The TCR beta CDR3 regions underwent amplification using RNA transcripts as the source. First-round RT-PCR targeting the TCR CDR3 was performed with the HTBI primer set. TCRdb analysed the multiplex PCR reads with MiXCR anew, one entry per CDR3 protein. The sample lists hundreds of thousands of distinct CDR3 sequences, approximately 15% occurring once. Sequences were obtained from blood. These receptors came from a woman between 18 and 29 years old with Graves' hyperthyroidism.

This clonotype occurred many times. The chain is built from TRBV9 and TRBJ2-1; TRBD2 agrees at 8 bases. The V gene end was trimmed by 3 bases and the J gene end by 6 bases; junction bases not matched to a gene: 11. The CDR3 is made up of 16 amino acids. Germline V gives CDR1 SGDLS, CDR2 YYNGEE. The CDR3 nucleotides read TGTGCCAGCAGCGCAACTCCGGGGGGGTACCGCAATGAGCAGTTCTTC. This sequence encodes CASSATPGGYRNEQFF.

The CDR3 DNA sequence: TGTGCCAGCAGCCCTCCGGGACTAGCGGGGGTAGAACAAGAGACCCAGTACTTC. This translates into CASSPPGLAGVEQETQYF. J is TRBJ2-5 and V is TRBV7-3; 14 nucleotides align to TRBD2. The CDR3 sequence is 18 residues long. CDR1 is SGHTA and CDR2 is FQGTGA in the germline V gene. V shed 5 bases and J 2 bases; nucleotides not matched to a gene: 10.

This clonotype was recorded only once. The genes are TRBV3-1 and TRBJ2-1, with TRBD2 matching 7 bases. This CDR3 is built from 15 residues. After removal of 0 bases from V and 7 bases from J, the junction contained 6 bases not matched to a gene. Germline lookup yields CDR1 LGHDT and CDR2 YNNKEL (reference sequence). The CDR3 DNA follows: TGTGCCAGCAGCCAAGATAGAGGCGGGAGAAATGAGCAGTTCTTC. Its translation: CASSQDRGGRNEQFF.

This clonotype was found many times. This chain uses TRBV18 with TRBJ2-5; TRBD1 matches 7 bases. CDR1 is KGHSH and CDR2 is LQKENI in the germline V gene. The junction had 6 bases not matched to a gene; V was cut back by 5 bases and J by 3 bases. The CDR3 has 14 residues. The CDR3 nucleotides read TGTGCCAGCTCATCAATAGGGACAGAAGAGACCCAGTACTTC. Translated: CASSSIGTEETQYF.

In this sample, this clonotype turned up many times. The chain links TRBV7-8 to TRBJ1-1, with D perhaps TRBD1 (5 bases). Germline CDR1 reads SGHVS; CDR2 reads FQNEAQ. V dropped 0 bases and J dropped 10 bases, with 15 bases sitting between them. CDR3 size: 14 residues. This CDR3 is CASSLASEGSTAFF. CDR3 DNA: TGTGCCAGCAGCTTAGCGAGCGAGGGGTCCACAGCTTTCTTT. Full variable domain (rest looked up from reference TRBV7-8 and TRBJ1-1): GAGVSQSPRYKVAKRGQDVALRCDPISGHVSLFWYQQALGQGPEFLTYFQNEAQLDKSGLPSDRFFAERPEGSVSTLKIQRTQQEDSAVYLCASSLASEGSTAFFGQGTRLTVV.

This clonotype was recorded many times. The chain links TRBV20-1 to TRBJ2-7; 10 nucleotides align to TRBD2. The V segment lost 1 base and the J segment 5 bases; nucleotides outside the gene matches: 8. The CDR3 is 15 residues long. In germline, CDR1 is DFQATT, CDR2 SNEGSKA (reference sequence). This chain's CDR3 is CSARGLAGVIDEQYF. For the CDR3, the DNA is TGCAGTGCTAGAGGGCTAGCGGGAGTAATAGACGAGCAGTACTTC.

This clonotype was picked up many times. The chain employs TRBV2 and TRBJ2-3, with D unresolved. Between the trimmed V and J ends, which lost 3 bases and 4 bases, there was a span of 11 bases. The CDR3 covers 14 residues. Germline loops: CDR1 SNHLY, CDR2 FYNNEI. For the CDR3, the DNA is TGTGCCAGCAGTGAGGGGTTAGCTGCAGATACGCAGTATTTT. Translation gives CASSEGLAADTQYF.

With regard to this clonotype: Since no conserved phenylalanine or tryptophan closes the CDR3, a read error is the likely cause. This chain connects TRBV2 to TRBJ2-2, with 7 bases lining up with TRBD2. Germline lookup yields CDR1 SNHLY and CDR2 FYNNEI. The V segment lost 8 bases and the J segment 7 bases; nucleotides outside the gene matches: 10. The CDR3 loop spans 14 amino acids. This CDR3 reads CASGRGGAIGELFS. DNA of the CDR3: TGTGCCAGCGGGCGCGGGGGAGCTATCGGGGAGCTGTTTTCT.

This clonotype has a count of ten or more. This chain connects TRBV6-2 or TRBV6-3 to TRBJ1-1; unclear D gene. The germline V gene has CDR1 MNHEY and CDR2 SVGEGT. This CDR3 has 11 residues. V was pared by 7 bases and J by 0 bases, with 3 bases between. In nucleotides, the CDR3 is TGTGCCAGCAAGGTGAACACTGAAGCTTTCTTT. Translated, it gives CASKVNTEAFF.

Only a few counts were recorded for this clonotype. This rearrangement joins TRBV4-2 to TRBJ2-4; the match to TRBD2 covers 7 bases. There are 16 residues in the CDR3. Losses at the gene ends were 1 base for V and 8 bases for J; bases not matched to a gene: 11. The germline V gene has CDR1 LGHNA and CDR2 YNFKEQ. The CDR3 is CASSQGQSGGGDIQYF. The CDR3 DNA follows: TGTGCCAGCAGCCAAGGACAGTCCGGGGGAGGGGACATTCAGTACTTC.

The chain combines TRBV15 with TRBJ1-2; a weak D match, TRBD1 (5 bases). The CDR3 runs to 13 residues. Per germline, CDR1 LNHNV and CDR2 YYDKDF (reference sequence). V dropped 6 bases and J dropped 0 bases, with 8 bases sitting between them. In DNA form, the CDR3 reads TGTGCCACCAGGCCGACAGCTAACTATGGCTACACCTTC. It is translated as CATRPTANYGYTF. The full variable domain, rest sourced from reference TRBV15 and TRBJ1-2, is DAMVIQNPRYQVTQFGKPVTLSCSQTLNHNVMYWYQQKSSQAPKLLFHYYDKDFNNEADTPDNFQSRRPNTSFCFLDIRSPGLGDTAMYLCATRPTANYGYTFGSGTRLTVV.

The genes are TRBV19 and TRBJ2-7, with no clear D. The CDR3 has 14 residues. Looked up from germline, CDR1 is LNHDA and CDR2 is SQIVND (reference sequence). Trimming cost V 3 bases and J 2 bases, with 11 bases left between them. CDR3 residues: CASSMGRNAYEQYF. Here the CDR3 DNA reads TGTGCCAGTAGTATGGGTAGGAACGCCTACGAGCAGTACTTC.